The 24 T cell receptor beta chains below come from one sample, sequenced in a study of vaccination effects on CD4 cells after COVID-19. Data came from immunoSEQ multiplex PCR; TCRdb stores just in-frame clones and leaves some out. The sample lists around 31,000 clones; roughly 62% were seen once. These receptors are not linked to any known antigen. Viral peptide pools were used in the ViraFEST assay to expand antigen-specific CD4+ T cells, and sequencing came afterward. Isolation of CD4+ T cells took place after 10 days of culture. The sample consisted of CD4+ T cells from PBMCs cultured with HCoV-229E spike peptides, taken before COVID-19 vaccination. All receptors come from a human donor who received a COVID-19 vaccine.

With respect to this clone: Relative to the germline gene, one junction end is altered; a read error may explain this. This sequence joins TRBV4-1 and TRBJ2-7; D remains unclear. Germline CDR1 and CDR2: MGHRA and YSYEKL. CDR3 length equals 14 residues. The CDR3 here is CASTQTVWTYEQYF. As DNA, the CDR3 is TGCGCCAGCACCCAAACAGTATGGACCTACGAGCAGTACTTC.

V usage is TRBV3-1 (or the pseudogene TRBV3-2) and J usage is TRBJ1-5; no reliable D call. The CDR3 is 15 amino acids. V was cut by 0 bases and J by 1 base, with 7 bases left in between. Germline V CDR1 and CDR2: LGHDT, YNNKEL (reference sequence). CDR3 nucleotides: TGTGCCAGCAGCCAAGAAATGAGCAGCAATCAGCCCCAGCATTTT. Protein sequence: CASSQEMSSNQPQHF.

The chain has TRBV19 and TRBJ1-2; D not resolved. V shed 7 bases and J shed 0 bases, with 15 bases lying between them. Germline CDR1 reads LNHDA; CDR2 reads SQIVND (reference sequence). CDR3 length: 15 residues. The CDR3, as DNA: TGTGCCAGTACCAATAGCGCACCTTCTAACTATGGCTACACCTTC. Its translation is CASTNSAPSNYGYTF. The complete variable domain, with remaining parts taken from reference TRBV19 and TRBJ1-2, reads DGGITQSPKYLFRKEGQNVTLSCEQNLNHDAMYWYRQDPGQGLRLIYYSQIVNDFQKGDIAEGYSVSREKKESFPLTVTSAQKNPTAFYLCASTNSAPSNYGYTFGSGTRLTVV.

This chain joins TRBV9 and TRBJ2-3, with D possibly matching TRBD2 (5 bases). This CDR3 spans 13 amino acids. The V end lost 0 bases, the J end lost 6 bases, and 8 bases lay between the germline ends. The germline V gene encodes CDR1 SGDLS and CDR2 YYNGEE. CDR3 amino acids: CASSVVAGDTQYF. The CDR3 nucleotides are TGTGCCAGCAGCGTAGTGGCGGGCGATACGCAGTATTTT.

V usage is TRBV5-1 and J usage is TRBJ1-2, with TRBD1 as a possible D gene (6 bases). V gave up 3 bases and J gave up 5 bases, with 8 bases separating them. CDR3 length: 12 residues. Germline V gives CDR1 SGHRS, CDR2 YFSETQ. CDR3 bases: TGCGCCAGCAGCTCGGGGGCGTATGGCTACACCTTC. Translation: CASSSGAYGYTF.

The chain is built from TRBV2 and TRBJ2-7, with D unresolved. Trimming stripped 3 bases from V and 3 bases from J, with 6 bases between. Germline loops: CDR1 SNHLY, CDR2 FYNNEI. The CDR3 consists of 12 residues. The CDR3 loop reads CASSEMGYEQYF. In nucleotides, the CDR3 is TGTGCCAGCAGTGAGATGGGCTACGAGCAGTACTTC.

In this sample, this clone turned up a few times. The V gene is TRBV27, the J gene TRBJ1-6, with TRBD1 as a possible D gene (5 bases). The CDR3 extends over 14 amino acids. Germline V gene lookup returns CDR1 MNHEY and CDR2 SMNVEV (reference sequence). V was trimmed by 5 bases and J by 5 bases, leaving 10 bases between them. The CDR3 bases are TGTGCCAGCAGTCCCAGGGAAAATAATTCACCCCTCCACTTT. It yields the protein CASSPRENNSPLHF.

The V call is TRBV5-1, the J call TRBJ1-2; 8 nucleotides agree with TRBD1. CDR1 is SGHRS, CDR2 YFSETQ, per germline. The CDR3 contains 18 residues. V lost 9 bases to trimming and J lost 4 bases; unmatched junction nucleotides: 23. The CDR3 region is CATPHPRPPRGLSYGYTF. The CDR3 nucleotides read TGCGCCACCCCTCACCCCCGCCCCCCCAGGGGGCTGAGCTATGGCTACACCTTC.

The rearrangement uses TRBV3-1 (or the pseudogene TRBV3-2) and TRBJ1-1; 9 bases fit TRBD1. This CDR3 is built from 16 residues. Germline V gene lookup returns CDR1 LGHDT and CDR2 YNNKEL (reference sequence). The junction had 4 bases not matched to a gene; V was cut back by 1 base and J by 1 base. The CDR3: CASSQGNRGRNTEAFF. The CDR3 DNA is TGTGCCAGCAGCCAAGGTAACAGGGGGCGGAACACTGAAGCTTTCTTT.

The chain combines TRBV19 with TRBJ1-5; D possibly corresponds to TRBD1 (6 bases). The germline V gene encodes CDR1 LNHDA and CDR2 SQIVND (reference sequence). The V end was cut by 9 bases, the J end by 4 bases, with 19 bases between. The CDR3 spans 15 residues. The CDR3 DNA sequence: TGTGCCAGCGCCCGGGACACGAGGCCTAATCAGCCCCAGCATTTT. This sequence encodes CASARDTRPNQPQHF.

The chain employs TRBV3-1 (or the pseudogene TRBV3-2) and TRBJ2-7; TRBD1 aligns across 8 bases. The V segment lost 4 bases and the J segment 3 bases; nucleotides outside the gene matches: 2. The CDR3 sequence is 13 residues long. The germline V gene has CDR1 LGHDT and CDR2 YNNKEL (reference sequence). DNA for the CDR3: TGTGCCAGCAGCCTCGGACAGGGCTACGAGCAGTACTTC. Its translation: CASSLGQGYEQYF.

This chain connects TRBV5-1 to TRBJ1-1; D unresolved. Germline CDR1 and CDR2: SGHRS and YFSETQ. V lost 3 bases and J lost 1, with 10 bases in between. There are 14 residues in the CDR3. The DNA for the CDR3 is TGCGCCAGCAGCTCGATTCCCCAGAACACTGAAGCTTTCTTT. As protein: CASSSIPQNTEAFF.

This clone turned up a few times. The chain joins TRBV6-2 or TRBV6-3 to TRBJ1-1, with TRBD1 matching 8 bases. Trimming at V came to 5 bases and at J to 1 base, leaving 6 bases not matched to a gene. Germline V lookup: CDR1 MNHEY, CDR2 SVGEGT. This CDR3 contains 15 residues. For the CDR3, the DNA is TGTGCCAGCAGTCGGCTCGGGACAGGGAACACTGAAGCTTTCTTT. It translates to CASSRLGTGNTEAFF.

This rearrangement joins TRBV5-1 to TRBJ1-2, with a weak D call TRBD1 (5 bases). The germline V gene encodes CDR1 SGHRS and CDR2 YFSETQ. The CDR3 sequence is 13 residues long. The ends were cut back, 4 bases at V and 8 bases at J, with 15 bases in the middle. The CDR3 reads CASSAQGTEGYTF. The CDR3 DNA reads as TGCGCCAGCAGCGCGCAGGGAACAGAGGGCTACACCTTC.

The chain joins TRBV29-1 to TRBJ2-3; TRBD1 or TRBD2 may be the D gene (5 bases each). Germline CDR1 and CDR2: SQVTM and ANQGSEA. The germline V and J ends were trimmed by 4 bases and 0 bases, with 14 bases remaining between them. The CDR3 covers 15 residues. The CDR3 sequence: CSVVGTDDSTDTQYF. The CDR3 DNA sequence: TGCAGCGTTGTGGGGACGGACGATAGCACAGATACGCAGTATTTT.

The CDR3 nucleotides are TGTGCCAGCAGCTTAAGACCAGAAGATAACAATGAGCAGTTCTTC. This gives the protein CASSLRPEDNNEQFF. The chain employs TRBV7-8 and TRBJ2-1, with no clear D. This CDR3 region has 15 residues. Per germline, CDR1 SGHVS and CDR2 FQNEAQ. Trimming pared 2 bases from V and 5 bases from J, leaving 13 bases between.

As DNA, the CDR3 is TGTGCCAGCAGGCGGGGGATGAGAGATACGCAGTATTTT. This gives the protein CASRRGMRDTQYF. The chain couples TRBV2 to TRBJ2-3, with 7 nucleotides matching TRBD2. Looked up from germline, CDR1 is SNHLY and CDR2 is FYNNEI. The CDR3 extends over 13 amino acids. V lost 6 bases to trimming and J lost 5 bases; unmatched junction nucleotides: 5.

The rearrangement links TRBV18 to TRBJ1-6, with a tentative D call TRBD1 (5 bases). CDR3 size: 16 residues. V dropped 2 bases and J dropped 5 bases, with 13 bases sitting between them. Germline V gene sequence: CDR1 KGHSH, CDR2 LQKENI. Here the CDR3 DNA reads TGTGCCAGCTCACCAACCCCTCGACAGAATAATTCACCCCTCCACTTT. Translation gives CASSPTPRQNNSPLHF.

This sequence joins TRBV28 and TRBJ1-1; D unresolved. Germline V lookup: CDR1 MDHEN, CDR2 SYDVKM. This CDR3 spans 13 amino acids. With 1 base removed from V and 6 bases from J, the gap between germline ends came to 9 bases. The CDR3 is CASSLSRQPEAFF. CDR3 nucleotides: TGTGCCAGCAGTTTATCCCGGCAACCTGAAGCTTTCTTT.

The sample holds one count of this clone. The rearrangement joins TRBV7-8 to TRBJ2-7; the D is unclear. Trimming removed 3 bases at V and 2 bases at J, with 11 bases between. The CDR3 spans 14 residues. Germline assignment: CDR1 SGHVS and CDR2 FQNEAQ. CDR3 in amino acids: CASSLGGKAYEQYF. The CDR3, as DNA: TGTGCCAGCAGCTTGGGCGGAAAAGCCTACGAGCAGTACTTC.

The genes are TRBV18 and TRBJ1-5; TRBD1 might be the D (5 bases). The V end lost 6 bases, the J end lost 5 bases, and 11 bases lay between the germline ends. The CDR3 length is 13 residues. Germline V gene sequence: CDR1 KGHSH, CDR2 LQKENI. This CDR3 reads CASSPDRHQPQHF. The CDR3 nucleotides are TGTGCCAGCTCTCCCGACAGACATCAGCCCCAGCATTTT.

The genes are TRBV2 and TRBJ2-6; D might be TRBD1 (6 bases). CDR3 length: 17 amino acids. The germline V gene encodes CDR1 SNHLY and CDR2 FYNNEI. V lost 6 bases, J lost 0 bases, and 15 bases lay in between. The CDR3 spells CASSYRDIVSGANVLTF. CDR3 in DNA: TGTGCCAGCAGCTACCGGGACATCGTCTCTGGGGCCAACGTCCTGACTTTC.

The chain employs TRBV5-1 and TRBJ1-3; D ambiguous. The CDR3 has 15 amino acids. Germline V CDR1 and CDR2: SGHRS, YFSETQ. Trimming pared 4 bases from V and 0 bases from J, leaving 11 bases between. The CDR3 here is CASSPRTPSGNTIYF. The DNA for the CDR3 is TGCGCCAGCAGCCCCCGGACTCCCTCTGGAAACACCATATATTTT.

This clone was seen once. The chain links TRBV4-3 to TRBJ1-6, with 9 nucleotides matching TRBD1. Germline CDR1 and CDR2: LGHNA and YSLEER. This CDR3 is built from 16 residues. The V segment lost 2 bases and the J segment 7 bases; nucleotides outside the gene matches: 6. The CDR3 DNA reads TGCGCCAGCAGCCAACCCTCGGGACAGGGCAATTCACCCCTCCACTTT. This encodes CASSQPSGQGNSPLHF.